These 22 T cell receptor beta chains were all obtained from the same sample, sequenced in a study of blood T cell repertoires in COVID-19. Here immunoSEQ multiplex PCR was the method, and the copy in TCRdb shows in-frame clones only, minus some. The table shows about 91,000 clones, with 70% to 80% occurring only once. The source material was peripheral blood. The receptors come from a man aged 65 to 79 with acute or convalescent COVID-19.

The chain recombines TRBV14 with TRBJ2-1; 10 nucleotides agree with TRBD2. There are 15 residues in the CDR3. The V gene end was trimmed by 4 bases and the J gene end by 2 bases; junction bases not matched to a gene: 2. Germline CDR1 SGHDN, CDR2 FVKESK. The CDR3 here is CASSPGTSAYNEQFF. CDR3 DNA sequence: TGTGCCAGCAGCCCCGGGACTAGCGCCTACAATGAGCAGTTCTTC. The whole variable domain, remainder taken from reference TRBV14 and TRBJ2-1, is EAGVTQFPSHSVIEKGQTVTLRCDPISGHDNLYWYRRVMGKEIKFLLHFVKESKQDESGMPNNRFLAERTGGTYSTLKVQPAELEDSGVYFCASSPGTSAYNEQFFGPGTRLTVL.

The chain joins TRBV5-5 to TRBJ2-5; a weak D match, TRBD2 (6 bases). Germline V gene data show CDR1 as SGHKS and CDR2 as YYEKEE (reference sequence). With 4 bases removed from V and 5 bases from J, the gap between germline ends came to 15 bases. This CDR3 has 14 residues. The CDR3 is CASSEGGGFETQYF. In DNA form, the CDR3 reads TGTGCCAGCAGCGAGGGAGGAGGGTTCGAGACCCAGTACTTC.

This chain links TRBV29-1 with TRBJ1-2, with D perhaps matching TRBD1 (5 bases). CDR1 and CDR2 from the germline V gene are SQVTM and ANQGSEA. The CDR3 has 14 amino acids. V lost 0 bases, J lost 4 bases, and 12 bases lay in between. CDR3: CSVEDLKGVYGYTF. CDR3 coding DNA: TGCAGCGTTGAAGATCTTAAAGGGGTCTATGGCTACACCTTC.

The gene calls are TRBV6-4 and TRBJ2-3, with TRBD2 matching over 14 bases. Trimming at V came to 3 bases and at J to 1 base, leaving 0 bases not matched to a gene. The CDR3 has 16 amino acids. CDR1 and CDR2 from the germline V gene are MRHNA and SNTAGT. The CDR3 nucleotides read TGTGCCAGCAGTGAGGGACTAGCGGGAGGCACAGATACGCAGTATTTT. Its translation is CASSEGLAGGTDTQYF.

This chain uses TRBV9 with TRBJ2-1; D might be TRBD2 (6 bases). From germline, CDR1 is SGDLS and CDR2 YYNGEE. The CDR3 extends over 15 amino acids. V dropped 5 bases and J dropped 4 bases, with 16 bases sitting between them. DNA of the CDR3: TGTGCCAGCAGTGTTGACGGGAGTGCATACAATGAGCAGTTCTTC. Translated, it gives CASSVDGSAYNEQFF.

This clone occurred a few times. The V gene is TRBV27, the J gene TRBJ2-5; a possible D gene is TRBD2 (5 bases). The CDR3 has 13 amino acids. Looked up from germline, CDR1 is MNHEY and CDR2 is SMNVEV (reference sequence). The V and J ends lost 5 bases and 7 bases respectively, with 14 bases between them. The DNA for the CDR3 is TGTGCCAGCAGTCCAGGCGCTCGGGGGACCCAGTACTTC. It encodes CASSPGARGTQYF.

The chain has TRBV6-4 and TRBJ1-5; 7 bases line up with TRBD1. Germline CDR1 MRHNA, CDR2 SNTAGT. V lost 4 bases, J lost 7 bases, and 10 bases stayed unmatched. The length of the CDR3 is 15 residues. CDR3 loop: CASSVQGGAGQPQHF. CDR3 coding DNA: TGTGCCAGCAGTGTCCAAGGGGGCGCAGGACAGCCCCAGCATTTT.

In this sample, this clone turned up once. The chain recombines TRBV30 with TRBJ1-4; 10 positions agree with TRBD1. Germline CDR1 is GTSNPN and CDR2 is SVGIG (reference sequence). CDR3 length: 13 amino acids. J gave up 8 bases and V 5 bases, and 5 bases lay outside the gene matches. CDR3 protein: CAWVDRGHEKLFF. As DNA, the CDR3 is TGTGCCTGGGTTGACAGGGGGCACGAAAAACTGTTTTTT. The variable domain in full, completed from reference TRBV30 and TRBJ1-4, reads SQTIHQWPATLVQPVGSPLSLECTVEGTSNPNLYWYRQAAGRGLQLLFYSVGIGQISSEVPQNLSASRPQDRQFILSSKKLLLSDSGFYLCAWVDRGHEKLFFGSGTQLSVL.

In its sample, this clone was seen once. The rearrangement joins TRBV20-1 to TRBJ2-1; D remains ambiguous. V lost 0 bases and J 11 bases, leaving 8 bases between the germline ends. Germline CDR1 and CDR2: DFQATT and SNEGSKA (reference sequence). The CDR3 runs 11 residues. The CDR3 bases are TGCAGTGCTAGAGATAACATAAAGCAGTTCTTC. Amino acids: CSARDNIKQFF.

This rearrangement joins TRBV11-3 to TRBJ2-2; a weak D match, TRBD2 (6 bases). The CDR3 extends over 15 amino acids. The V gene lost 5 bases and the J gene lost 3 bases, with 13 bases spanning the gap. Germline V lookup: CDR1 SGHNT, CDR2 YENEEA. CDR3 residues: CASSGRRGHTGELFF. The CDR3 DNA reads TGTGCCAGCAGCGGAAGGAGGGGCCACACCGGGGAGCTGTTTTTT.

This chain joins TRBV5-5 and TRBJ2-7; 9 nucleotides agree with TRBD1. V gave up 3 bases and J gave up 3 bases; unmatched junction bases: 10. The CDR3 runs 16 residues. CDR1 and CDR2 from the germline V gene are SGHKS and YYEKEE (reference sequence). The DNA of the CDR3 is TGTGCCAGCAGCTCGACTCTCGGGACAGGGTACTACGAGCAGTACTTC. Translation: CASSSTLGTGYYEQYF.

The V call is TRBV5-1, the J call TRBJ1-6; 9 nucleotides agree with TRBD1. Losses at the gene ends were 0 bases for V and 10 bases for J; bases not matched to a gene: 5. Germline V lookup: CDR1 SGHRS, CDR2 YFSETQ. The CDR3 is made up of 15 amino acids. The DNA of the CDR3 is TGCGCCAGCAGCTTGGCCGGACAGGGGTTCTCACCCCTCCACTTT. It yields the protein CASSLAGQGFSPLHF. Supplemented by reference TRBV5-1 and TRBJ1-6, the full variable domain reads KAGVTQTPRYLIKTRGQQVTLSCSPISGHRSVSWYQQTPGQGLQFLFEYFSETQRNKGNFPGRFSGRQFSNSRSEMNVSTLELGDSALYLCASSLAGQGFSPLHFGNGTRLTVT.

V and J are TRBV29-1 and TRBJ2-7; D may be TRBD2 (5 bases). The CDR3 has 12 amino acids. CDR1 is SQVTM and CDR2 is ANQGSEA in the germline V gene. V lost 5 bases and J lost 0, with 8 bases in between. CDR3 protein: CSVSGYSYEQYF. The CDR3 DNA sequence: TGCAGCGTTAGCGGATACTCCTACGAGCAGTACTTC.

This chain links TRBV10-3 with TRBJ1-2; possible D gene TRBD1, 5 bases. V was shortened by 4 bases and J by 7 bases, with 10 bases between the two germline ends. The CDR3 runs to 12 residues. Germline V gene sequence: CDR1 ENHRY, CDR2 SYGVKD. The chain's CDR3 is CAISGGEGGYTF. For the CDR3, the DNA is TGTGCCATCAGTGGAGGGGAGGGTGGCTACACCTTC.

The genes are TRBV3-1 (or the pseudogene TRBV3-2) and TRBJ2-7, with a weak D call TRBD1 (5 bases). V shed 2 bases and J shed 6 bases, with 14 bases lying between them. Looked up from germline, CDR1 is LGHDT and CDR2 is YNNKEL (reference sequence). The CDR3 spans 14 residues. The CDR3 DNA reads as TGTGCCAGCAGCCAACTAGGCCAGGGCGGCGAGCAGTACTTC. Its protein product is CASSQLGQGGEQYF.

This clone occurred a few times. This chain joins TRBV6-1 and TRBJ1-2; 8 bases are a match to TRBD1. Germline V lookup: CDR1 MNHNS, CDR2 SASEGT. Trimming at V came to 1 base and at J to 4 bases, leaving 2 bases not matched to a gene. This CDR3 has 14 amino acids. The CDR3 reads CASSEVQGAYGYTF. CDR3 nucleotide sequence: TGTGCCAGCAGTGAAGTCCAGGGGGCCTATGGCTACACCTTC.

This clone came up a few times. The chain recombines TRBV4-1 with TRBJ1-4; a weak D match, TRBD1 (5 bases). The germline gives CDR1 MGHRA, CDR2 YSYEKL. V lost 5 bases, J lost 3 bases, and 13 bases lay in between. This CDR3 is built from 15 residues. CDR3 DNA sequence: TGCGCCAGCAGCACCCGGGCAGGGTCTAATGAAAAACTGTTTTTT. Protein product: CASSTRAGSNEKLFF.

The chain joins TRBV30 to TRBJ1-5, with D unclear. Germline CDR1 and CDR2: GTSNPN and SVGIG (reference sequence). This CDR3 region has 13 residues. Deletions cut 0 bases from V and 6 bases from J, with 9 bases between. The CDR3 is CAWSVQPIQPQHF. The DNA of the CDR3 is TGTGCCTGGAGTGTACAGCCCATTCAGCCCCAGCATTTT.

The CDR3, as DNA: TGTGCCAGCAGTTTCTCGACAGGGGCTCTTTCCTACGAGCAGTACTTC. This gives the protein CASSFSTGALSYEQYF. The chain combines TRBV27 with TRBJ2-7; 8 bases are a match to TRBD1. This CDR3 region has 16 residues. Germline CDR1 is MNHEY and CDR2 is SMNVEV (reference sequence). After removal of 3 bases from V and 1 base from J, the junction contained 8 bases not matched to a gene.

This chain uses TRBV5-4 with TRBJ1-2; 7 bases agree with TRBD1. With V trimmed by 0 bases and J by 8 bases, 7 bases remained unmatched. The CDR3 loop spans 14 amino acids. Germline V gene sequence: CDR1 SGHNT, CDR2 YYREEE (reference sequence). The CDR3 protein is CASSLENRGNGYTF. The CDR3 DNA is TGTGCCAGCAGCTTGGAGAACAGGGGAAACGGCTACACCTTC. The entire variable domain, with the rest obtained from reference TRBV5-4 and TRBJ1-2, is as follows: ETGVTQSPTHLIKTRGQQVTLRCSSQSGHNTVSWYQQALGQGPQFIFQYYREEENGRGNFPPRFSGLQFPNYSSELNVNALELDDSALYLCASSLENRGNGYTFGSGTRLTVV.

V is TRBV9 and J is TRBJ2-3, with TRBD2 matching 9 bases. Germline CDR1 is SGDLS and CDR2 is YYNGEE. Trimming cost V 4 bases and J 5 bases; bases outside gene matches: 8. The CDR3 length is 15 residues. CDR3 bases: TGTGCCAGCAGCCCTGTAGCGGGAGAGGTAGATACGCAGTATTTT. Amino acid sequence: CASSPVAGEVDTQYF.

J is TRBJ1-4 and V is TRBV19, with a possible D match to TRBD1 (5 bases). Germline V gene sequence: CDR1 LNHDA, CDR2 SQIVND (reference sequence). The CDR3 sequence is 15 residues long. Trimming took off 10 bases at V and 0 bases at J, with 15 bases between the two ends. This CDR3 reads CATGARATTNEKLFF. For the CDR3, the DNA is TGTGCCACTGGGGCCCGGGCTACAACTAATGAAAAACTGTTTTTT.